This T cell receptor beta chain was found in a study of beta chain features in type 1 diabetes. Study-wide points: Patients showed naive, central memory and Treg TCRB repertoires that appeared more similar than those of healthy donors.

Of note for this clone: Its antigen is not known.

CDR3 size: 14 residues. Germline-derived CDR1 and CDR2 are SGHNT and YYREEE (reference sequence). With 4 bases clipped from V and 8 bases from J, the junction kept 6 bases outside the gene matches. The isolated RNA, all of it, was reverse transcribed, so expressed TCRB transcripts were what got sequenced. The method was immunoSEQ multiplex PCR; TCRdb's version includes in-frame clones alone and lacks a portion of them. The sample shows around 400,000 clones, over 9.5% of them seen only once. The receptor was derived from a man between 18 and 35 years old in good health. Sequenced: naive CD4+ T cells from blood. The rearrangement uses TRBV5-4 and TRBJ2-3; 11 bases map to TRBD2. CDR3 in DNA: TGTGCCAGCAGCCTTAGCGGGAGGGCGACTACGCAGTATTTT. This gives the protein CASSLSGRATTQYF.